Each of the 19 T cell receptor beta chains below was sequenced from the same sample in a study of T cell clonality in common variable immunodeficiency. Method: immunoSEQ multiplex PCR; TCRdb's copy keeps in-frame clones and lacks some. The sample has about 35,000 clones, none seen only once. Material: peripheral blood mononuclear cells. Receptors originate from a person aged 18 to 70 in good health.

This clone was detected ten times or more. Its ends do not fully match the called genes, so a read error is possible. The read halts 3 residues ahead of the CDR3 end, with the missing end drawn from the germline J gene. The chain carries TRBV2 and TRBJ2-5; 9 bases are a match to TRBD2. Germline V lookup: CDR1 SNHLY, CDR2 FYNNEI. This CDR3 is 15 amino acids long. CDR3 protein: CASREDSGREETQYF. The sequenced CDR3 bases are TGTGCCAGCAGGGAAGATAGCGGGAGAGAAGAGACC.

The table lists this clone with many counts. The read comes to an end 3 residues before the CDR3 does, leaving the germline J gene to fill in the end. The chain recombines TRBV20-1 with TRBJ2-2; D is possibly TRBD2 (5 bases). The germline V gene has CDR1 DFQATT and CDR2 SNEGSKA (reference sequence). Trimming took 6 bases from V and 2 from J, leaving 10 bases between them. The CDR3 contains 13 residues. The CDR3 is CSAPGLNTGELFF. CDR3 DNA, as far as it was read: TGCAGTGCCCCCGGACTCAACACCGGGGAG.

This clone was picked up many times. The read falls 3 residues short of the CDR3 end, and the missing part is taken from the germline J gene. The rearrangement uses TRBV5-1 and TRBJ2-3; 14 bases fit TRBD2. The CDR3 has 16 residues. The V gene end was trimmed by 4 bases and the J gene end by 5 bases; junction bases not matched to a gene: 6. From germline, CDR1 is SGHRS and CDR2 YFSETQ. The CDR3 protein is CASSATSGRAEDTQYF. The sequenced part of the CDR3 DNA is TGCGCCAGCAGCGCGACTAGCGGGAGGGCCGAAGATACG.

Many counts were recorded for this clone. The sequenced fragment ends 3 residues before the CDR3 boundary, so the rest is inferred from the germline J gene. The chain recombines TRBV23-1 with TRBJ2-1, with 9 bases aligning to TRBD2. TRBV23-1 is flagged as an ORF with uncertain function. V shed 4 bases and J 5 bases; nucleotides not matched to a gene: 6. CDR3 size: 15 residues. CDR3: CASSPTQREDNEQFF. The DNA read from the CDR3 is TGCGCCAGCAGTCCGACCCAGCGGGAGGACAATGAG.

The table lists this clone with many counts. The CDR3 extends 3 residues past the end of the read, so its final part is completed from the germline J gene. The V gene is TRBV5-1, the J gene TRBJ1-1; TRBD1 agrees at 10 bases. The CDR3 runs 16 residues. The ends lost 3 bases at V and 2 bases at J; junction bases unmatched: 7. Germline V CDR1 and CDR2: SGHRS, YFSETQ. Incomplete CDR3 DNA: TGCGCCAGCAGCTCCCGACAGGGGGCGAGTAACACTGAA. Its protein is CASSSRQGASNTE. The complete CDR3 sequence is CASSSRQGASNTEAFF.

This clone was recorded at least ten times. The sequenced part of the CDR3 DNA is TGTGCCAGCAGTGTTGAACTCCGCGGTAACAATGAG. Translating gives CASSVELRGNNE. The CDR3 in its entirety is CASSVELRGNNEQFF. V is TRBV2 and J is TRBJ2-1, with D unresolved. The CDR3 end lies 3 residues beyond the end of the read and is filled in from the germline J gene. V was shortened by 4 bases and J by 5 bases, with 15 bases between the two germline ends. Germline CDR1 is SNHLY and CDR2 is FYNNEI. The CDR3 contains 15 residues.

This clone was recorded many times. The sequenced fragment ends 3 residues before the CDR3 boundary, so the rest is inferred from the germline J gene. The gene calls are TRBV5-1 and TRBJ2-5; 8 bases are a match to TRBD1. Unmatched junction bases numbered 4, after V lost 3 bases and J lost 3 bases. The germline V gene encodes CDR1 SGHRS and CDR2 YFSETQ. The CDR3 totals 14 residues. The CDR3 here is CASSSLQGEETQYF. The CDR3 DNA, read in part, is TGCGCCAGCAGCTCTTTACAGGGGGAAGAGACC.

This clone has at least ten counts. The CDR3 end lies 3 residues beyond the end of the read and is filled in from the germline J gene. V usage is TRBV2 and J usage is TRBJ2-5; 7 bases are a match to TRBD2. The V segment lost 8 bases and the J segment 5 bases; nucleotides outside the gene matches: 11. This CDR3 contains 14 residues. Germline values: CDR1 SNHLY, CDR2 FYNNEI. The CDR3 is CASAGDLQSETQYF. The sequenced CDR3 bases are TGTGCCAGCGCGGGGGATCTCCAATCGGAGACC.

This clone was picked up many times. The read halts 3 residues ahead of the CDR3 end, with the missing end drawn from the germline J gene. V gene TRBV7-9 combines with J gene TRBJ2-1, with a weak D call TRBD1 (6 bases). The V end was cut by 5 bases, the J end by 8 bases, with 13 bases between. The CDR3 contains 13 residues. CDR1 SEHNR and CDR2 FQNEAQ come from the germline V gene (reference sequence). The CDR3 bases that were read are TGTGCCAGCAGCCTACTTGGGGGCCATGAG. Encoded protein: CASSLLGGHE. Given in full, the CDR3 is CASSLLGGHEQFF. The entire variable domain, with the rest obtained from reference TRBV7-9 and TRBJ2-1, is as follows: DTGVSQNPRHKITKRGQNVTFRCDPISEHNRLYWYRQTLGQGPEFLTYFQNEAQLEKSRLLSDRFSAERPKGSFSTLEIQRTEQGDSAMYLCASSLLGGHEQFFGPGTRLTVL.

This clone was found many times. CDR3 bases read: TGTGCCAGCAGCGAGGGGTCTGGGGGCGATGGGTATGGC. It codes for CASSEGSGGDGYG. The full CDR3 protein is CASSEGSGGDGYGYTF. This chain uses TRBV9 with TRBJ1-2; a possible D gene is TRBD1 (6 bases). The sequence runs out 3 residues before the end of the CDR3; the remainder is reconstructed from the germline J gene. The CDR3 spans 16 residues. Germline-derived CDR1 and CDR2 are SGDLS and YYNGEE. Deletions cut 3 bases from V and 5 bases from J, with 20 bases between.

This clone was detected a few times. From the germline J gene comes the end of the CDR3, since the read stops 3 residues before it. The chain couples TRBV7-6 to TRBJ1-2; TRBD1 might be the D (5 bases). The CDR3 is 13 amino acids. Germline V CDR1 and CDR2: SGHVS, FNYEAQ. CDR3 in amino acids: CASTALLGTDYTF. Partial CDR3 DNA: TGTGCCAGTACCGCTCTTCTCGGGACTGAC.

This clone was detected many times. The CDR3 is cut off 3 residues early in the read; its end comes from the germline J gene. V is TRBV3-1 (or the pseudogene TRBV3-2) and J is TRBJ2-5, with no clear D. The length of the CDR3 is 13 residues. CDR1 is LGHDT, CDR2 YNNKEL, per germline (reference sequence). The V and J ends lost 4 bases and 5 bases respectively, with 11 bases between them. The CDR3 here is CASSPGPAETQYF. The covered CDR3 bases are TGTGCCAGCAGCCCCGGTCCCGCGGAGACC.

This clone was recorded a few times. Read sequence stops 3 residues before the CDR3 end, and the germline J gene provides the missing end. V is TRBV19 and J is TRBJ2-4, with D possibly matching TRBD1 (6 bases). Germline CDR1 and CDR2: LNHDA and SQIVND (reference sequence). The CDR3 is 13 amino acids. This CDR3 reads CASSFTDRHGQYF. The CDR3 DNA, read in part, is TGTGCCAGTAGTTTCACTGACAGGCATGGT.

This clone has just a few counts. CDR3 amino acids: CASSYTNGGTDTQYF. CDR3 DNA (partial): TGTGCCAGCAGCTACACTAACGGGGGCACAGATACG. The chain recombines TRBV7-9 with TRBJ2-3, with D possibly TRBD2 on 5 matching bases. The CDR3 goes on 3 residues after the read ends, and that part is filled in from the germline J gene. This CDR3 region has 15 residues. Trimming pared 4 bases from V and 1 base from J, leaving 12 bases between. The V gene's germline CDR1 is SEHNR and CDR2 FQNEAQ (reference sequence).

Many counts were recorded for this clone. The read ends 3 residues shy of where the CDR3 ends; the end is completed using the germline J gene. The rearrangement joins TRBV30 to TRBJ2-1, with a tentative D call TRBD1 (6 bases). Trimming removed 3 bases at V and 9 bases at J, with 21 bases between. This CDR3 is 15 amino acids long. Germline values: CDR1 GTSNPN, CDR2 SVGIG (reference sequence). CDR3 DNA, as far as it was read: TGTGCCTGGAGACAAGGGGGTGCCCTGGGTGGTGAG. Protein product: CAWRQGGALGGE. The CDR3 in its entirety is CAWRQGGALGGEQFF.

This clone was seen many times. The CDR3 end is not reached by the read, which stops 3 residues before it; the germline J gene fills it in. The genes are TRBV20-1 and TRBJ1-1, with TRBD1 identical over 7 bases. Germline V gives CDR1 DFQATT, CDR2 SNEGSKA (reference sequence). Trimming cost V 6 bases and J 0 bases; bases outside gene matches: 4. The CDR3 loop spans 13 amino acids. CDR3 sequence reads: CSATGTVNTEAFF. CDR3 DNA (partial): TGCAGTGCGACCGGGACAGTGAACACTGAA.

This clone was seen more than once but under ten times. The observed sequence ends 3 residues before the CDR3 terminus, with the missing tail filled in from the germline J gene. This sequence joins TRBV7-8 and TRBJ1-1; no reliable D call. Germline CDR1 and CDR2: SGHVS and FQNEAQ. V lost 6 bases and J lost 3, with 5 bases in between. The CDR3 covers 11 residues. Partial CDR3 DNA: TGTGCCAGCAGAGCGGACACTGAA. Protein product: CASRADTE. The full CDR3 protein is CASRADTEAFF.

This clone was seen ten or more times. A junction boundary mismatches the germline segment, possibly from a read error. The sequenced fragment ends 3 residues before the CDR3 boundary, so the rest is inferred from the germline J gene. This chain joins TRBV14 and TRBJ2-2; maybe TRBD1 (6 bases). The CDR3 runs 15 residues. Germline CDR1 SGHDN, CDR2 FVKESK. CDR3 DNA (partial): TGTGCCGGCAGGGGCGAGACATCGAACACCGGGGAG. The encoded protein is CAGRGETSNTGE. The complete CDR3 reads CAGRGETSNTGELFF.

This clone was recorded many times. The CDR3 end falls 3 residues outside the read, so it is completed with the germline J gene. The chain is built from TRBV20-1 and TRBJ1-5; no definite D call. The CDR3 is 14 residues long. Germline V CDR1 and CDR2: DFQATT, SNEGSKA (reference sequence). V shed 0 bases and J shed 5 bases, with 11 bases lying between them. CDR3 sequence: CSARDQGFDQPQHF. The DNA read from the CDR3 is TGCAGTGCTAGAGATCAAGGCTTTGATCAGCCC.